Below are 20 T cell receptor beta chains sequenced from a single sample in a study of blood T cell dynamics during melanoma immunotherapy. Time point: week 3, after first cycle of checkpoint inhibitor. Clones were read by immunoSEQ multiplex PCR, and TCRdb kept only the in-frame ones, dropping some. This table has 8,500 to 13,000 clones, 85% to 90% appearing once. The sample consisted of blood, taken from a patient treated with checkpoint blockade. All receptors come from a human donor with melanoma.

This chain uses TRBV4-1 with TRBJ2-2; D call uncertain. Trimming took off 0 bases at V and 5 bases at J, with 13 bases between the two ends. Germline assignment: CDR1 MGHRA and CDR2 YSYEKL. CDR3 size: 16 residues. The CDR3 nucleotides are TGCGCCAGCAGCCAAGAGGATAGGATTAAGACCGGGGAGCTGTTTTTT. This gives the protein CASSQEDRIKTGELFF.

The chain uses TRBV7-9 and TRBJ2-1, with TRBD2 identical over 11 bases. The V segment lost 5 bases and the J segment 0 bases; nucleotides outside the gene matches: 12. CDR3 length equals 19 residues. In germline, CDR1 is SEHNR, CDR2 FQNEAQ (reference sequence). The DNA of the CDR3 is TGTGCCAGCAGCATGGCGGGACTAGCGGCAATAAGCTCCTACAATGAGCAGTTCTTC. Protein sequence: CASSMAGLAAISSYNEQFF.

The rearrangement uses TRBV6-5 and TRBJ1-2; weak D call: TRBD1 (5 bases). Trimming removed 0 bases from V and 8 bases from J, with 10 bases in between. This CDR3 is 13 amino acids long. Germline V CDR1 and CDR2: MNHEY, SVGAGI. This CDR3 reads CASSYSPGHGYTF. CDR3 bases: TGTGCCAGCAGTTACTCTCCAGGGCACGGCTACACCTTC.

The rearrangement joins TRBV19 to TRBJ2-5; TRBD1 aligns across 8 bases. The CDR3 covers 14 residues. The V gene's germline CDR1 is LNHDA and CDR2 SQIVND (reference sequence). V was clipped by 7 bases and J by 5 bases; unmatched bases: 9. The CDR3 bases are TGTGCCAGTAAAACGACGACAGGGGCGGAGACCCAGTACTTC. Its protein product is CASKTTTGAETQYF.

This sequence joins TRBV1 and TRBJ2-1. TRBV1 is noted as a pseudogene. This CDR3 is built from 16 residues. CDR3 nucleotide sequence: TGCACCAGCAGCCAAGGCCGGGGGCTCTCCTACAATGAGCAGTTCTTC. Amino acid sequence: CTSSQGRGLSYNEQFF.

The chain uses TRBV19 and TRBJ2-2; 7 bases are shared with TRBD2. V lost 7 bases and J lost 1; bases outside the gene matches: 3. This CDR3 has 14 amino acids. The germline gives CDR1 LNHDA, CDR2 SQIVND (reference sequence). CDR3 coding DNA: TGTGCCAGTACCCCGGGGGGGAACACCGGGGAGCTGTTTTTT. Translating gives CASTPGGNTGELFF.

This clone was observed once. The CDR3 protein is CASSVDRGGAGGTGELFF. CDR3 sequence (DNA): TGTGCCAGCAGCGTAGATAGGGGAGGAGCGGGGGGCACCGGGGAGCTGTTTTTT. This chain uses TRBV9 with TRBJ2-2; 9 nucleotides match TRBD2. The CDR3 is made up of 18 amino acids. V trimming: 0 bases; J trimming: 4 bases; junction bases outside the gene matches: 10. Germline loops: CDR1 SGDLS, CDR2 YYNGEE.

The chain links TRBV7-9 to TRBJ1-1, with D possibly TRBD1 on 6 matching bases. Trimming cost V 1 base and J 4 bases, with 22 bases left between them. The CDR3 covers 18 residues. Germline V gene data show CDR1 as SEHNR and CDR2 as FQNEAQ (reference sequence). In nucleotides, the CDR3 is TGTGCCAGCAGCTTAGTTATTTTGACAGGCCATCCAGGCACTGAAGCTTTCTTT. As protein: CASSLVILTGHPGTEAFF.

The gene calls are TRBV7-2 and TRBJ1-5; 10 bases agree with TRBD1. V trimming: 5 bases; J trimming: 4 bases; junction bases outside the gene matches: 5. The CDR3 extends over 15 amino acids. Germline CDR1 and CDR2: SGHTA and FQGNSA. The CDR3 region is CASSIGTGVNQPQHF. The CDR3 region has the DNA TGTGCCAGCAGCATCGGGACAGGGGTTAATCAGCCCCAGCATTTT.

The CDR3 sequence: CASRPTGGYGYTF. In DNA, the CDR3 is TGTGCCAGCAGACCCACAGGGGGCTATGGCTACACCTTC. The genes are TRBV14 and TRBJ1-2; 8 bases map to TRBD1. The CDR3 spans 13 residues. The germline CDR1 and CDR2 sequences are SGHDN and FVKESK. Germline trimming cut 6 bases from V and 4 bases from J; bases unmatched to any gene: 4.

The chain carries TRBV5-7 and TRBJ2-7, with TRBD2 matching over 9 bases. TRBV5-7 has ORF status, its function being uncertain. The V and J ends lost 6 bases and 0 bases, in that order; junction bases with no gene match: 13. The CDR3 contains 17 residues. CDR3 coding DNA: TGTGCCAGCATCAGGCGGGTAGCGGGGGCCCGCTCCTACGAGCAGTACTTC. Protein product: CASIRRVAGARSYEQYF.

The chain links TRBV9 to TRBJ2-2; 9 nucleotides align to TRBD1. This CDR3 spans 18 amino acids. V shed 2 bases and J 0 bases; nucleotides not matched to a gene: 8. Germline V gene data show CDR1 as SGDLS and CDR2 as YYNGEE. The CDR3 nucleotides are TGTGCCAGCAGCGTCCGCCGGACAGGGGCGGCGAACACCGGGGAGCTGTTTTTT. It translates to CASSVRRTGAANTGELFF.

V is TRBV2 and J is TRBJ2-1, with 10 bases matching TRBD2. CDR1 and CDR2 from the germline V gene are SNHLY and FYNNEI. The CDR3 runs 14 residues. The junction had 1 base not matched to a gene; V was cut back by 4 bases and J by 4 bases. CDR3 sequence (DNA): TGTGCCAGCAGTGTAGCGGGGGGTTACAATGAGCAGTTCTTC. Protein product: CASSVAGGYNEQFF. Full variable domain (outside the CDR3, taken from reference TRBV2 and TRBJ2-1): EPEVTQTPSHQVTQMGQEVILRCVPISNHLYFYWYRQILGQKVEFLVSFYNNEISEKSEIFDDQFSVERPDGSNFTLKIRSTKLEDSAMYFCASSVAGGYNEQFFGPGTRLTVL.

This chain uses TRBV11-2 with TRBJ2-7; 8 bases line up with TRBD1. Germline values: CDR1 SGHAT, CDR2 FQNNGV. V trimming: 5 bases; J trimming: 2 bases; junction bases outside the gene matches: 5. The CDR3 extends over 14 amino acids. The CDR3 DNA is TGTGCCAGCAGCCGCCTACAGGGGGCCTACGAGCAGTACTTC. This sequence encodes CASSRLQGAYEQYF.

The CDR3 reads CASRGRRNTEAFF. CDR3 DNA sequence: TGTGCCAGCCGGGGACGCAGGAACACTGAAGCTTTCTTT. V usage is TRBV27 and J usage is TRBJ1-1, with a weak D call TRBD1 (5 bases). V lost 8 bases to trimming and J lost 1 base, with 11 bases between them. Per germline, CDR1 MNHEY and CDR2 SMNVEV (reference sequence). The CDR3 sequence is 13 residues long.

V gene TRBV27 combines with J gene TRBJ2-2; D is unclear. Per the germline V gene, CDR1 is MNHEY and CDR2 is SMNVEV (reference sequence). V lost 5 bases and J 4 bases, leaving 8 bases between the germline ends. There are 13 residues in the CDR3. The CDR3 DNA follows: TGTGCCAGCAGTCCCATTATCACCGGGGAGCTGTTTTTT. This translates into CASSPIITGELFF.

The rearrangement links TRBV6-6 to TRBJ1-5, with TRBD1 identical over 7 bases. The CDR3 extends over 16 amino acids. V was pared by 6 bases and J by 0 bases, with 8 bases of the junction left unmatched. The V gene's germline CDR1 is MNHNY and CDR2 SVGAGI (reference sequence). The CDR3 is CASSRLGQNSNQPQHF. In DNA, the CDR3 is TGTGCCAGCAGCCGCTTGGGACAGAATAGCAATCAGCCCCAGCATTTT.

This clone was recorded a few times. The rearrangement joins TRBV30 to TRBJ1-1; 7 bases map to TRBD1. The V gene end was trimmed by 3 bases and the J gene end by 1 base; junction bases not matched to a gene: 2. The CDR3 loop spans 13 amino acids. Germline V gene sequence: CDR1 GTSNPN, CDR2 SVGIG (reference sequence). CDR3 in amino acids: CAWSRQGNTEAFF. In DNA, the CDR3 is TGTGCCTGGAGCCGACAGGGGAACACTGAAGCTTTCTTT.

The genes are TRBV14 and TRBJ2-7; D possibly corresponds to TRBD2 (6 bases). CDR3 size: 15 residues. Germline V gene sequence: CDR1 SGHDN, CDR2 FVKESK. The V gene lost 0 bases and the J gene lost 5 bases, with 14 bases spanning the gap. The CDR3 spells CASSQEDYPRDEQYF. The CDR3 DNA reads TGTGCCAGCAGCCAAGAGGACTATCCCCGGGACGAGCAGTACTTC. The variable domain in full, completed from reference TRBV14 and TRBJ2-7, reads EAGVTQFPSHSVIEKGQTVTLRCDPISGHDNLYWYRRVMGKEIKFLLHFVKESKQDESGMPNNRFLAERTGGTYSTLKVQPAELEDSGVYFCASSQEDYPRDEQYFGPGTRLTVT.

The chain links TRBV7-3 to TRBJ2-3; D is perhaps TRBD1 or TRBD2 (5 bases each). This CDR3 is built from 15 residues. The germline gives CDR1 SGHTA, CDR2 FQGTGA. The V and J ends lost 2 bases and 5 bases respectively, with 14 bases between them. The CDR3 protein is CASSLQPLGVDTQYF. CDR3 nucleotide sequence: TGTGCCAGCAGCTTACAGCCTTTGGGGGTAGATACGCAGTATTTT.